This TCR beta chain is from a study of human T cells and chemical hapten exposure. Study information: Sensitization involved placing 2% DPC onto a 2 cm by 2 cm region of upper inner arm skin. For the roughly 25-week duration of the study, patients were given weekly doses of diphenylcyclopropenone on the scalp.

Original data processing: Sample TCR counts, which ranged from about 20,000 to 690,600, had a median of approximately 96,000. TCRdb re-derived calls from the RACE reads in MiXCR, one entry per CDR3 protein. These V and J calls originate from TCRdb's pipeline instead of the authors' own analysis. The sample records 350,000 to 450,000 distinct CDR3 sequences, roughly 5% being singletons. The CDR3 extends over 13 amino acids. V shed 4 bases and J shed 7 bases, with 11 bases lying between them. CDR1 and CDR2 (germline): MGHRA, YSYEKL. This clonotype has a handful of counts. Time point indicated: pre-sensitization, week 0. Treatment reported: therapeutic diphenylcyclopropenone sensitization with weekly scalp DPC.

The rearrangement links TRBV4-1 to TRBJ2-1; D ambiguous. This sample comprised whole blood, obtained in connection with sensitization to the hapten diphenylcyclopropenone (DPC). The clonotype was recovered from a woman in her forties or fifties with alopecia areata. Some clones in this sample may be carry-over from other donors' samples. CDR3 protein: CASSLVQRNEQFF. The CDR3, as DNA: TGCGCCAGCAGCCTCGTCCAGAGGAATGAGCAGTTCTTC.